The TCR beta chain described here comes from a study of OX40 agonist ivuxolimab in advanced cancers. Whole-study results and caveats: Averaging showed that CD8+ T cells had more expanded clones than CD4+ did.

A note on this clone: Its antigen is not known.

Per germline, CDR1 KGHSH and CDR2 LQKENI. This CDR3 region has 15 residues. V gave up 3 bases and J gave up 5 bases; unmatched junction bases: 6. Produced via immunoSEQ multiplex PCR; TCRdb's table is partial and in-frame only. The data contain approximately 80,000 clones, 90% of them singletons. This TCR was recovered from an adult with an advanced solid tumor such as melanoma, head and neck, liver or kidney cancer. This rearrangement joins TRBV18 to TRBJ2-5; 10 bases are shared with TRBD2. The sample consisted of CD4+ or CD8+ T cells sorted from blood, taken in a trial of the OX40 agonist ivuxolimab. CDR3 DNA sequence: TGTGCCAGCTCACCCACGCCGGGACTAGCGGAGACCCAGTACTTC. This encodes CASSPTPGLAETQYF.